This T cell receptor beta chain was retrieved from a study of human T cells and chemical hapten exposure. Study as a whole: Diphenylcyclopropenone was applied weekly to patients' scalps across the roughly 24-week study. TCR yields per sample varied, mainly owing to small pooled library volume differences.

The sample's time point: pre-sensitization, week 0. Treatment specified: therapeutic diphenylcyclopropenone sensitization with weekly scalp DPC. Study observations and caveats: Patch test scores rose with PT1 expanded TCR counts, a positive correlation.

Attachment of unique molecular identifiers to individual cDNA molecules was performed in the library. TCRdb redid the calling of the RACE reads with MiXCR, one entry per CDR3 protein. The sample lists about 260,000 distinct CDR3 sequences; over 8% were seen once. This clonotype occurred a few times. Its antigen is still unknown. The junction shows a germline mismatch at one end, possibly a read error. Per the germline V gene, CDR1 is SSHAT and CDR2 is FNYEAQ (reference sequence). The CDR3 runs 12 residues. This specimen consisted of whole blood, obtained in connection with sensitization to the hapten diphenylcyclopropenone (DPC). The chain carries TRBV7-7 and TRBJ2-2; D call uncertain. This TCR came from a woman in her 40s with alopecia areata. Some clones in this sample may be carry-over from other donors' samples. The CDR3 is CASTPGAGELFF. CDR3 in DNA: TGTGCTAGCACCCCGGGTGCCGGGGAGCTGTTTTTT. The full variable domain, in which reference TRBV7-7 and TRBJ2-2 provide the parts outside the CDR3, is GAGVSQSPRYKVTKRGQDVTLRCDPISSHATLYWYQQALGQGPEFLTYFNYEAQPDKSGLPSDRFSAERPEGSISTLTIQRTEQRDSAMYRCASTPGAGELFFGEGSRLTVL.